This TCR beta chain was identified in a study of blood T cells in healthy people across ages. The study's findings and limits: Comparison with aged donors showed that long-lived donors had more naive CD4+ cells and higher diversity. Older individuals had lower TCR beta diversity per million T cells (the decline was roughly linear). Naive T cell percentage showed a strong correlation with the diversity of TCR beta.

In this sample, this clonotype turned up many times. Its specificity is unknown. Per sample, a minimum of 6.5 million PBMCs were isolated. Together with a sample-barcoded 5' primer, a J-beta primer mix was included in a second PCR lasting roughly 6 to 12 cycles. Each CDR3 protein is one row after TCRdb ran MiXCR on the 5' RACE reads. The sample contains 1.5 million to 2 million distinct CDR3 sequences, under 30% of which appear only once. Germline CDR1 SGHRS, CDR2 YFSETQ. The CDR3 runs to 16 residues. V dropped 4 bases and J dropped 5 bases, with 20 bases sitting between them. The sequence came from a woman aged 25 to 39 in good health. The chain uses TRBV5-1 and TRBJ2-3; no reliable D call. Source material: blood. In DNA form, the CDR3 reads TGCGCCAGCAGCCCAAAGGAGCCGGCAAGAGGAGATACGCAGTATTTT. Translating gives CASSPKEPARGDTQYF. The whole variable domain, filled in from reference TRBV5-1 and TRBJ2-3, reads KAGVTQTPRYLIKTRGQQVTLSCSPISGHRSVSWYQQTPGQGLQFLFEYFSETQRNKGNFPGRFSGRQFSNSRSEMNVSTLELGDSALYLCASSPKEPARGDTQYFGPGTRLTVL.